Below are 16 T cell receptor beta chains sequenced from a single sample in a study of control samples from healthy donors and cancer patients. Sequencing used immunoSEQ multiplex PCR; TCRdb keeps in-frame clones, though not all of them. Of about 77,000 clones in the sample, roughly 92% were seen once. Sequenced input: blood. The receptors here all came from a woman aged 60-75 years in good health.

The V gene is TRBV5-1, the J gene TRBJ2-2, with 10 bases fitting TRBD2. Trimming cost V 1 base and J 6 bases; bases outside gene matches: 3. The CDR3 has 15 amino acids. Germline V gives CDR1 SGHRS, CDR2 YFSETQ. CDR3 residues: CASSLLAGVPGELFF. Here the CDR3 DNA reads TGCGCCAGCAGCTTGCTAGCGGGAGTCCCCGGGGAGCTGTTTTTT.

The chain couples TRBV5-6 to TRBJ1-2, with D perhaps matching TRBD1 (5 bases). V lost 5 bases and J lost 0, with 8 bases in between. CDR3 size: 13 residues. Germline V gene data show CDR1 as SGHDT and CDR2 as YYEEEE. CDR3 region: CASRGVTNYGYTF. The CDR3 DNA sequence: TGTGCCAGCAGAGGGGTAACTAACTATGGCTACACCTTC.

This clone was detected a few times. The chain is built from TRBV18 and TRBJ1-3; TRBD1 aligns across 8 bases. Germline CDR1 KGHSH, CDR2 LQKENI. Losses at the gene ends were 2 bases for V and 7 bases for J; bases not matched to a gene: 7. The CDR3 covers 15 residues. DNA for the CDR3: TGTGCCAGCTCACCAGGGGGGACAGGCGGCAACACCATATATTTT. This gives the protein CASSPGGTGGNTIYF.

The CDR3 protein is CSVERNNLYNEQFF. The CDR3 DNA follows: TGCAGCGTTGAGAGGAACAATCTCTACAATGAGCAGTTCTTC. V gene TRBV29-1 combines with J gene TRBJ2-1; D call uncertain. This CDR3 region has 14 residues. Trimming took off 3 bases at V and 3 bases at J, with 12 bases between the two ends. The germline CDR1 and CDR2 sequences are SQVTM and ANQGSEA.

J is TRBJ2-2 and V is TRBV7-8, with 8 bases lining up with TRBD2. Germline V gene lookup returns CDR1 SGHVS and CDR2 FQNEAQ. The length of the CDR3 is 16 residues. The J segment lost 4 bases and the V segment lost 5 bases, leaving 9 bases of the junction unmatched. The CDR3 bases are TGTGCCAGCAGCGACCCGGGACTAGTAGGCACCGGGGAGCTGTTTTTT. Translation: CASSDPGLVGTGELFF.

The V call is TRBV7-9, the J call TRBJ1-5, with TRBD1 as a possible D gene (5 bases). Deletions cut 0 bases from V and 8 bases from J, with 8 bases between. The CDR3 covers 13 residues. From germline, CDR1 is SEHNR and CDR2 FQNEAQ (reference sequence). The CDR3 is CASSLAVREPQHF. CDR3 sequence (DNA): TGTGCCAGCAGCTTAGCGGTCAGGGAGCCCCAGCATTTT.

The chain couples TRBV30 to TRBJ1-3; 10 bases are a match to TRBD1. The CDR3 runs to 13 residues. Germline-derived CDR1 and CDR2 are GTSNPN and SVGIG (reference sequence). V shed 5 bases and J 5 bases; nucleotides not matched to a gene: 3. The CDR3 sequence is CAWDRGPRNTIYF. The CDR3 DNA reads as TGTGCCTGGGACAGGGGGCCTCGAAACACCATATATTTT.

The chain combines TRBV24-1 with TRBJ2-2, with D perhaps TRBD2 (5 bases). Germline-derived CDR1 and CDR2 are KGHDR and SFDVKD. This CDR3 has 17 residues. V lost 3 bases to trimming and J lost 4 bases, with 17 bases between them. CDR3 nucleotides: TGTGCCACCAGTGATAAAGCCGGACTTCGGGGCACCGGGGAGCTGTTTTTT. This encodes CATSDKAGLRGTGELFF.

This chain links TRBV2 with TRBJ1-5, with D hard to call. The CDR3 extends over 13 amino acids. Germline CDR1 reads SNHLY; CDR2 reads FYNNEI. Trimming stripped 2 bases from V and 4 bases from J, with 6 bases between. The CDR3 DNA reads TGTGCCAGCAGTGAATGGGAGAATCAGCCCCAGCATTTT. Translated, it gives CASSEWENQPQHF.

This clone has more than one count but fewer than ten. V gene TRBV4-3 combines with J gene TRBJ2-2, with D possibly TRBD2 on 6 matching bases. Trimming pared 0 bases from V and 3 bases from J, leaving 11 bases between. The CDR3 spans 16 residues. The V gene's germline CDR1 is LGHNA and CDR2 YSLEER. The CDR3 DNA follows: TGCGCCAGCAGCCAAGATACGGGAGTGGACACCGGGGAGCTGTTTTTT. Translating gives CASSQDTGVDTGELFF.

This rearrangement joins TRBV5-1 to TRBJ2-1; the D gene could be TRBD1 or TRBD2 (5 bases each). Germline V gene data show CDR1 as SGHRS and CDR2 as YFSETQ. This CDR3 comprises 14 residues. Trimming left V 4 bases short and J 3 bases short, with 11 bases between. CDR3 DNA sequence: TGCGCCAGCAGCACCGGGACCAGCTACAATGAGCAGTTCTTC. It encodes CASSTGTSYNEQFF.

The chain is built from TRBV19 and TRBJ1-4; 7 bases are shared with TRBD1. The CDR3 contains 15 residues. The germline V gene encodes CDR1 LNHDA and CDR2 SQIVND (reference sequence). The V segment lost 4 bases and the J segment 1 base; nucleotides outside the gene matches: 3. CDR3 sequence reads: CASSTGTVTNEKLFF. The CDR3 nucleotides read TGTGCCAGTAGTACCGGGACAGTAACTAATGAAAAACTGTTTTTT.

This sequence joins TRBV5-1 and TRBJ2-1; the D gene is possibly TRBD2 (6 bases). The germline gives CDR1 SGHRS, CDR2 YFSETQ. V lost 2 bases, J lost 6 bases, and 15 bases lay in between. The CDR3 spans 15 residues. CDR3 bases: TGCGCCAGCAGCTTAACTAGCCCGCCGGGCAATGAGCAGTTCTTC. It is translated as CASSLTSPPGNEQFF.

The rearrangement joins TRBV18 to TRBJ2-7; the D gene is possibly TRBD2 (5 bases). The V end was cut by 3 bases, the J end by 1 base, with 10 bases between. The CDR3 is 14 residues long. Germline CDR1 and CDR2: KGHSH and LQKENI. The CDR3 nucleotides are TGTGCCAGCTCACCGAGTCGGGATTCCTACGAGCAGTACTTC. It translates to CASSPSRDSYEQYF.

This clone was detected once. The chain has TRBV27 and TRBJ1-4; D remains unclear. There are 11 residues in the CDR3. The V end lost 6 bases, the J end lost 6 bases, and 5 bases lay between the germline ends. The germline V gene encodes CDR1 MNHEY and CDR2 SMNVEV (reference sequence). This CDR3 is CASSPDEKLFF. DNA for the CDR3: TGTGCCAGCAGCCCGGATGAAAAACTGTTTTTT.

The CDR3 reads CSASFLAGSNLQETQYF. The DNA of the CDR3 is TGCAGTGCTAGTTTTTTAGCGGGGAGTAACCTCCAAGAGACCCAGTACTTC. This chain joins TRBV20-1 and TRBJ2-5; 8 positions agree with TRBD2. Germline V lookup: CDR1 DFQATT, CDR2 SNEGSKA (reference sequence). The CDR3 covers 17 residues. The junction had 13 bases not matched to a gene; V was cut back by 3 bases and J by 1 base.